This is a list of T cell receptor beta chains from one sample in a study of blood T cells in healthy people across ages. MiXCR, run by TCRdb on the 5' RACE reads, gives a single entry per CDR3 protein. The data contain around 990,000 distinct CDR3 sequences, approximately 38% of them singletons. The sequenced material came from blood. Source of these receptors: a man between 18 and 29 years old in good health. CDR3s include the opening cysteine and the closing phenylalanine or tryptophan. Each record gives: clone size, V gene, J gene, D gene, CDR3 DNA, CDR3 protein. D genes are given only for firm matches. A row's size may be missing; if present it is once, few, many or a size class.

clone size: -; V gene: TRBV4-1; J gene: TRBJ2-1; D gene: -; CDR3 DNA: TGCGCCAGCAGCTCGCACAAGGGGCCCCCTCTTTACAATGAGCAGTTCTTC; CDR3 protein: CASSSHKGPPLYNEQFF
clone size: -; V gene: TRBV12-3/TRBV12-4; J gene: TRBJ2-3; D gene: -; CDR3 DNA: TGTGCCAGCAGTCGTTGGGGGGCAGATACGCAGTATTTT; CDR3 protein: CASSRWGADTQYF
clone size: -; V gene: TRBV20-1; J gene: TRBJ1-2; D gene: -; CDR3 DNA: TGCAGTGCTAGAGAAATCAAGTGGGCAGGACATACTAACTATGGCTACACCTTC; CDR3 protein: CSAREIKWAGHTNYGYTF
clone size: -; V gene: TRBV10-2; J gene: TRBJ2-2; D gene: TRBD1; CDR3 DNA: TGCGCCAGCAGCAACCGGGACAGGGGCTTTCCCGGGGAGCTGTTTTTT; CDR3 protein: CASSNRDRGFPGELFF
clone size: few; V gene: TRBV7-9; J gene: TRBJ1-6; D gene: TRBD1; CDR3 DNA: TGTGCCAGCAGCTCGCCCGGGACAGGGGTACTCCACTTT; CDR3 protein: CASSSPGTGVLHF
clone size: once; V gene: TRBV5-1; J gene: TRBJ1-1; D gene: -; CDR3 DNA: TGCGCCAGCGTCCGGGATGCAGGGGTGGGCACTGAAGCTTTCTTT; CDR3 protein: CASVRDAGVGTEAFF
clone size: many; V gene: TRBV12-3/TRBV12-4; J gene: TRBJ2-1; D gene: -; CDR3 DNA: TGTGCCAGCAGTCTTCTCAGGTCACTTAACAATGAGCAGTTCTTC; CDR3 protein: CASSLLRSLNNEQFF
clone size: -; V gene: TRBV11-2; J gene: TRBJ1-4; D gene: -; CDR3 DNA: TGTGCCAGCAGCTTAGATCAGGTCGCAGGGAGTCGAGAAAAACTGTTTTTT; CDR3 protein: CASSLDQVAGSREKLFF
clone size: few; V gene: TRBV10-3; J gene: TRBJ1-1; D gene: -; CDR3 DNA: TGTGCCATCAGGGAACAGGGAGGGTTCACTGAAGCTTTCTTT; CDR3 protein: CAIREQGGFTEAFF
clone size: few; V gene: TRBV6-1; J gene: TRBJ2-3; D gene: -; CDR3 DNA: TGTGCCAGCAGTGAAGCTGTCAGAACTAGCACAGATACGCAGTATTTT; CDR3 protein: CASSEAVRTSTDTQYF
clone size: many; V gene: TRBV7-2; J gene: TRBJ2-1; D gene: -; CDR3 DNA: TGTGCCAGCAGCTTAGATCCAGGGATCCCCTCCTACAATGAGCAGTTCTTC; CDR3 protein: CASSLDPGIPSYNEQFF
clone size: -; V gene: TRBV6-1; J gene: TRBJ1-5; D gene: TRBD1; CDR3 DNA: TGTGCCAGCAAGGGGACAGGGGAATATCAGCCCCAGCATTTT; CDR3 protein: CASKGTGEYQPQHF
clone size: -; V gene: TRBV7-9; J gene: TRBJ2-7; D gene: -; CDR3 DNA: TGTGCCAGCAGCCTGGGGGGACAGTCCTACAATGAGCAGTACTTC; CDR3 protein: CASSLGGQSYNEQYF
clone size: -; V gene: TRBV25-1; J gene: TRBJ2-3; D gene: -; CDR3 DNA: TGTGCCAGCAGTGACCCGGGGGGTTTGACAGGAGACACTAGCACAGATACGCAGTATTTT; CDR3 protein: CASSDPGGLTGDTSTDTQYF
clone size: -; V gene: TRBV12-3/TRBV12-4; J gene: TRBJ1-5; D gene: -; CDR3 DNA: TGTGCCAGCCATCACTCAGGTCCCCCCAATCAGCCCCAGCATTTT; CDR3 protein: CASHHSGPPNQPQHF
clone size: many; V gene: TRBV7-2; J gene: TRBJ2-3; D gene: TRBD1; CDR3 DNA: TGTGCCAGCAGTCTCGGGACAGGACCAGATACGCAGTATTTT; CDR3 protein: CASSLGTGPDTQYF
clone size: -; V gene: TRBV6-1; J gene: TRBJ2-2; D gene: -; CDR3 DNA: TGTGCCAGCGACGAACGGAACACCGGGGAGCTGTTTTTT; CDR3 protein: CASDERNTGELFF
clone size: once; V gene: TRBV20-1; J gene: TRBJ2-7; D gene: -; CDR3 DNA: TGCAGTGCTGGCCCCAGAGAGGCGAACTACAATGAGCAGTACTTC; CDR3 protein: CSAGPREANYNEQYF
clone size: -; V gene: TRBV7-2; J gene: TRBJ2-1; D gene: -; CDR3 DNA: TGTGCCAGCAGCTTAGCGGGCGACTACAATCAGCAGTTCTTC; CDR3 protein: CASSLAGDYNQQFF
clone size: -; V gene: TRBV20-1; J gene: TRBJ1-1; D gene: -; CDR3 DNA: TGCAGTGCTAGGAAGGCCAGGGGCAGACCTGAAGCTTTCTTT; CDR3 protein: CSARKARGRPEAFF
clone size: -; V gene: TRBV6-6; J gene: TRBJ1-1; D gene: TRBD1; CDR3 DNA: TGTGCCAGCAGTGCAGAGCCAGGGGGGACTGAAGCTTTCTTT; CDR3 protein: CASSAEPGGTEAFF
clone size: -; V gene: TRBV19; J gene: TRBJ2-6; D gene: -; CDR3 DNA: TGTGCCAGTAGTATTTTGGGGTCCTCTGGGGCCAACGTCCTGACTTTC; CDR3 protein: CASSILGSSGANVLTF
clone size: -; V gene: TRBV15; J gene: TRBJ1-1; D gene: -; CDR3 DNA: TGTGCCACCAACCAAGATGGGCAGAGGAACACTGAAGCTTTCTTT; CDR3 protein: CATNQDGQRNTEAFF
clone size: few; V gene: TRBV14; J gene: TRBJ1-2; D gene: -; CDR3 DNA: TGTGCCAGACGACAGGCCCTCTACTCCTATGGCTACACCTTC; CDR3 protein: CARRQALYSYGYTF
clone size: -; V gene: TRBV7-9; J gene: TRBJ2-2; D gene: -; CDR3 DNA: TGTGCCAGCAGCTTAGCCAACGGGGAGCTGTTTTTT; CDR3 protein: CASSLANGELFF
clone size: -; V gene: TRBV7-2; J gene: TRBJ1-3; D gene: -; CDR3 DNA: TGTGCCAGCAACTTAGGGCCGAATAACACTGGAAACACCATATATTTT; CDR3 protein: CASNLGPNNTGNTIYF
clone size: few; V gene: TRBV6-2/TRBV6-3; J gene: TRBJ2-5; D gene: -; CDR3 DNA: TGTGCCAGCAGGATACAGATCGGACGCCCCATGGGGACCCAGTACTTC; CDR3 protein: CASRIQIGRPMGTQYF
clone size: -; V gene: TRBV6-2/TRBV6-3; J gene: TRBJ2-4; D gene: -; CDR3 DNA: TGTGCCAGCAGTTTATACGAGAAGTACTTC; CDR3 protein: CASSLYEKYF
clone size: -; V gene: TRBV6-5; J gene: TRBJ2-5; D gene: -; CDR3 DNA: TGTGCCAGCAGTCCATCCGGTCCAGGGAAAGAGACCCAGTACTTC; CDR3 protein: CASSPSGPGKETQYF
clone size: -; V gene: TRBV10-3; J gene: TRBJ1-2; D gene: -; CDR3 DNA: TGTGCCATCAGTGAGGGCCCCAGGGTTCTAAGGGCTAACTATGGCTACACCTTC; CDR3 protein: CAISEGPRVLRANYGYTF
clone size: -; V gene: TRBV5-1; J gene: TRBJ1-1; D gene: -; CDR3 DNA: TGCGCCAGCAGCTTGGAATCCCGTACTGAAGCTTTCTTT; CDR3 protein: CASSLESRTEAFF
clone size: -; V gene: TRBV2; J gene: TRBJ1-1; D gene: -; CDR3 DNA: TGTGCCAGCAGTGAAGGGGTATTCGAAGCTTTCTTT; CDR3 protein: CASSEGVFEAFF
clone size: -; V gene: TRBV4-1; J gene: TRBJ2-3; D gene: -; CDR3 DNA: TGCGCCAGCAGCCAAGAAGGATTTAGCACAGATACGCAGTATTTT; CDR3 protein: CASSQEGFSTDTQYF
clone size: once; V gene: TRBV10-3; J gene: TRBJ1-2; D gene: TRBD1; CDR3 DNA: TGTGCCATCAGTACTCTTCTCTCGGGCAGGGGGATCTCTAACTATGGCTACACCTTC; CDR3 protein: CAISTLLSGRGISNYGYTF
clone size: many; V gene: TRBV15; J gene: TRBJ2-3; D gene: -; CDR3 DNA: TGTGCCACCAGCAGAATACGCACAGATACGCAGTATTTT; CDR3 protein: CATSRIRTDTQYF
clone size: -; V gene: TRBV5-8; J gene: TRBJ1-5; D gene: TRBD1; CDR3 DNA: TGTGCCAGCAGCTTGGGGGACAGGGGGCTTAGCAATCAGCCCCAGCATTTT; CDR3 protein: CASSLGDRGLSNQPQHF
clone size: -; V gene: TRBV4-3; J gene: TRBJ2-4; D gene: -; CDR3 DNA: TGCGCCAGCAGCGGGACGGTTCACAATGAGCAGTACTTC; CDR3 protein: CASSGTVHNEQYF
clone size: -; V gene: TRBV2; J gene: TRBJ1-5; D gene: -; CDR3 DNA: TGTGCCAGCAGTCGGTGGGGGTATGGCAATCAGCCCCAGCATTTT; CDR3 protein: CASSRWGYGNQPQHF
clone size: -; V gene: TRBV20-1; J gene: TRBJ1-3; D gene: TRBD1; CDR3 DNA: TGCAGTGCTCGGGACAGGGGGCCAAGAAACACCATATATTTT; CDR3 protein: CSARDRGPRNTIYF
clone size: many; V gene: TRBV4-3; J gene: TRBJ2-3; D gene: -; CDR3 DNA: TGCGCCAGCAGCCCGACGACAGAAGCTAGCACAGATACGCAGTATTTT; CDR3 protein: CASSPTTEASTDTQYF
clone size: few; V gene: TRBV2; J gene: TRBJ1-4; D gene: -; CDR3 DNA: TGTGCCAGCAGTGAAAGACCTAATGAAAAACTGTTTTTT; CDR3 protein: CASSERPNEKLFF
clone size: few; V gene: TRBV2; J gene: TRBJ1-5; D gene: -; CDR3 DNA: TGTGCCAGCAGTGAAAGGGGCAGGAATAGCAATCAGCCCCAGCATTTT; CDR3 protein: CASSERGRNSNQPQHF
clone size: -; V gene: TRBV13; J gene: TRBJ1-6; D gene: -; CDR3 DNA: TGTGCCAGCAGCTTAGGTCGCAGAGGACTCCACTTT; CDR3 protein: CASSLGRRGLHF
clone size: -; V gene: TRBV11-1; J gene: TRBJ2-7; D gene: -; CDR3 DNA: TGTGCCAGCAGGTCAGGTCCCTCTAGCATCGAGCAGTACTTC; CDR3 protein: CASRSGPSSIEQYF
clone size: -; V gene: TRBV7-6; J gene: TRBJ1-1; D gene: -; CDR3 DNA: TGTGCCAGCAGGGGGCCTAGAGGCACTGAAGCTTTCTTT; CDR3 protein: CASRGPRGTEAFF
clone size: -; V gene: TRBV12-3/TRBV12-4; J gene: TRBJ1-5; D gene: -; CDR3 DNA: TGTGCCAGCAGTTTAATTTCGGGGGCAAATCAGCCCCAGCATTTT; CDR3 protein: CASSLISGANQPQHF
clone size: many; V gene: TRBV6-4; J gene: TRBJ2-1; D gene: TRBD2; CDR3 DNA: TGTGCCAGCAGTGTTGCTACTAGCGGGGGTTCCAATGAGCAGTTCTTC; CDR3 protein: CASSVATSGGSNEQFF
clone size: -; V gene: TRBV2; J gene: TRBJ1-5; D gene: -; CDR3 DNA: TGTGCCAGCAGTGAAGTGAGGGGAACCAATCAGCCCCAGCATTTT; CDR3 protein: CASSEVRGTNQPQHF
clone size: many; V gene: TRBV7-9; J gene: TRBJ1-2; D gene: TRBD1; CDR3 DNA: TGTGCCAGCAGCAACCCCGGGACAGCTAACTATGGCTACACCTTC; CDR3 protein: CASSNPGTANYGYTF
clone size: -; V gene: TRBV5-1; J gene: TRBJ2-3; D gene: -; CDR3 DNA: TGCGCCAGCAGCTTGGCCGGACGGTCCCCCGATACGCAGTATTTT; CDR3 protein: CASSLAGRSPDTQYF
clone size: few; V gene: TRBV25-1; J gene: TRBJ1-1; D gene: TRBD1; CDR3 DNA: TGTGCCAGCAGTGAATATGGGACAGTGAACACTGAAGCTTTCTTT; CDR3 protein: CASSEYGTVNTEAFF
clone size: few; V gene: TRBV16; J gene: TRBJ1-2; D gene: -; CDR3 DNA: TGTGCCAGCAGCGTGCCAACTCTTATCTATGGCTACACCTTC; CDR3 protein: CASSVPTLIYGYTF
clone size: -; V gene: TRBV20-1; J gene: TRBJ2-5; D gene: -; CDR3 DNA: TGCAGTGCTAGATCGACAGGGAGGCTTCAAGAGACCCAGTACTTC; CDR3 protein: CSARSTGRLQETQYF
clone size: -; V gene: TRBV29-1; J gene: TRBJ1-1; D gene: TRBD1; CDR3 DNA: TGCAGCGTTGGAGAAAGGGACAGGGGCCCCACTGAAGCTTTCTTT; CDR3 protein: CSVGERDRGPTEAFF
clone size: -; V gene: TRBV7-2; J gene: TRBJ1-1; D gene: -; CDR3 DNA: TGTGCCAGCAGCGTAGTCGCGGGGGTTAGGGAAGCTTTCTTT; CDR3 protein: CASSVVAGVREAFF
clone size: few; V gene: TRBV20-1; J gene: TRBJ2-5; D gene: -; CDR3 DNA: TGCAGTGCTAGGGGACTAAGGCGGGACAGCTACCAAGAGACCCAGTACTTC; CDR3 protein: CSARGLRRDSYQETQYF
clone size: -; V gene: TRBV9; J gene: TRBJ2-3; D gene: TRBD2; CDR3 DNA: TGTGCCAGCAGCAGAGACGGGGGGGCAGATACGCAGTATTTT; CDR3 protein: CASSRDGGADTQYF
clone size: few; V gene: TRBV25-1; J gene: TRBJ1-2; D gene: -; CDR3 DNA: TGTGCCAGTGGGACGGTTGAAAACTATGGCTACACCTTC; CDR3 protein: CASGTVENYGYTF
clone size: few; V gene: TRBV13; J gene: TRBJ1-6; D gene: -; CDR3 DNA: TGTGCCAGCAGCCTCCTAACTTCGGAGAATTCACCCCTCCACTTT; CDR3 protein: CASSLLTSENSPLHF